This TCR beta chain was captured by sequencing in a study of blood T cell repertoires in COVID-19. Germline assignment: CDR1 LGHDT and CDR2 YNNKEL (reference sequence). Germline trimming cut 3 bases from V and 2 bases from J; bases unmatched to any gene: 5. The CDR3 consists of 15 residues. Original data processing: Researchers report that nucleated cell counts were estimated from reference gene primer amplification. Using immunoSEQ multiplex PCR, the repertoire was profiled, and TCRdb retains in-frame clones only, with some absent. V and J calls and clone size follow that table, whereas D and trimming were derived from the DNA. This sample yields nearly 350,000 clones, of which roughly 84% are seen a single time; over 0.8% belongs to the top ten. Participants came from some 23 US areas, aged about 18 to 100 years. Participants' reported clinical history set cohort assignment. Recovered Cohort 3 donors showed two negative PCRs, clearance, or symptom resolution.

The genes are TRBV3-1 (or the pseudogene TRBV3-2) and TRBJ2-7; TRBD2 matches 9 bases. The TCR comes from a woman in her 30s who had recovered from COVID-19. Sequencing used PBMCs or T cells enriched from blood (not recorded which). The CDR3 sequence is CASSHGGLATYEQYF. CDR3 sequence (DNA): TGTGCCAGCAGCCATGGGGGACTAGCAACCTACGAGCAGTACTTC.